This T cell receptor (beta chain) comes out of a study of blood T cell repertoires in COVID-19. Measured with immunoSEQ multiplex PCR; TCRdb has only the in-frame clones, and not every one. The repertoire holds under 450,000 clones, with roughly 90% as singletons. Germline V gene data show CDR1 as MNHEY and CDR2 as SVGAGI. Unmatched junction bases numbered 6, after V lost 5 bases and J lost 6 bases. The CDR3 consists of 15 residues. Specimen: PBMCs or T cells enriched from blood (not recorded which). The receptor was isolated from a woman aged 40 to 50 who had been exposed to COVID-19. This chain joins TRBV6-5 and TRBJ1-3; 11 bases agree with TRBD1. CDR3 nucleotide sequence: TGTGCCAGCAGTACGGGACAGGGGGTGATAAACACCATATATTTT. Encoded protein: CASSTGQGVINTIYF.